The T cell receptor beta chain described here comes from a study of cytomegalovirus exposure and HLA in healthy donors. Study-wide context: There were 85 million or so unique TCRs (from HLA-typed donors) in an early data release.

General study points: Later analysis identified 15,000 to 20,000 TCR beta sequences associated with HLA alleles, using a false discovery rate threshold of 0.05. TCR beta chains associated with HLA were, in a later analysis, more clonally expanded than equally common others. It was reported that TCR beta sequences correctly inferred the HLA-A and HLA-B alleles for most subjects.

The PCR used 60 Vbeta and 13 Jbeta primers. Method: immunoSEQ multiplex PCR; TCRdb's copy keeps in-frame clones and lacks some. The sample contains about 170,000 clones, 60% to 85% of which appear only once. The length of the CDR3 is 15 residues. V dropped 1 base and J dropped 0; count of bases not matched to a gene: 3. CDR1 and CDR2 from the germline V gene are LGHNA and YSLEER. About this clone: Its antigen is unknown.

V and J are TRBV4-3 and TRBJ2-7, with 7 bases matching TRBD2. This receptor was obtained from a woman between 45 and 65 years old in good health and CMV-seropositive. Sequences were obtained from PBMCs. CDR3 nucleotides: TGCGCCAGCAGCCAAGCTAGCGGTTCCTCCTACGAGCAGTACTTC. As protein: CASSQASGSSYEQYF.